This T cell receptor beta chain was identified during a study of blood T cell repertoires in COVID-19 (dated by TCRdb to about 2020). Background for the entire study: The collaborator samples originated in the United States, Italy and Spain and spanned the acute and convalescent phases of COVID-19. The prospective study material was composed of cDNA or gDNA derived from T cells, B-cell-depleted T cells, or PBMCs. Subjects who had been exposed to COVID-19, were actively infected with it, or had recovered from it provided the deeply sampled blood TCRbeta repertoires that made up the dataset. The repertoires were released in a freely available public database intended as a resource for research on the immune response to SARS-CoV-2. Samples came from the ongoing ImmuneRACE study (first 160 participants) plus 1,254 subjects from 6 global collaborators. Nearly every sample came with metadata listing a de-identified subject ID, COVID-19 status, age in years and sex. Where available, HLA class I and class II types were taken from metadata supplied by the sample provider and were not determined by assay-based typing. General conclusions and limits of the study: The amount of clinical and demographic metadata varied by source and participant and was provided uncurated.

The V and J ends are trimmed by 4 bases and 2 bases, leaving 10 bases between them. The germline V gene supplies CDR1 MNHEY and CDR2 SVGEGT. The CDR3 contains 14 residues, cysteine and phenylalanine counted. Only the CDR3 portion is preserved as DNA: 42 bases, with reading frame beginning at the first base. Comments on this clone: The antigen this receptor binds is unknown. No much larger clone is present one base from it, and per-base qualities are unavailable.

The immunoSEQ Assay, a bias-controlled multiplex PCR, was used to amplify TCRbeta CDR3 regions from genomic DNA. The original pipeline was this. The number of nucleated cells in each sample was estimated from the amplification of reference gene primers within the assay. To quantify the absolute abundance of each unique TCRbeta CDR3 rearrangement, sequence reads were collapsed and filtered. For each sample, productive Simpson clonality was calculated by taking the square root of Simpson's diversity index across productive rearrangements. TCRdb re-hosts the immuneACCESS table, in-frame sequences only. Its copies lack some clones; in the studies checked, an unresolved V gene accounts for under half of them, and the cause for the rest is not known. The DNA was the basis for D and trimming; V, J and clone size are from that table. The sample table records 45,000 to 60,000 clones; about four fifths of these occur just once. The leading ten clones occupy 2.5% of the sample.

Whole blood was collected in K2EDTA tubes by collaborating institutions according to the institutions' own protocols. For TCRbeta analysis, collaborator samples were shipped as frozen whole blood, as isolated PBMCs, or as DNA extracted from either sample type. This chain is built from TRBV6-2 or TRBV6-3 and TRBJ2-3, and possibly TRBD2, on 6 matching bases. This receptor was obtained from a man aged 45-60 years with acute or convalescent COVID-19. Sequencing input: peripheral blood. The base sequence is TGTGCCAGCAGTTCCGGGACTTCCACAGATACGCAGTATTTT. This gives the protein CASSSGTSTDTQYF.